The source of this T cell receptor beta chain is a study of blood T cell repertoires in COVID-19. Study details: COVID-19 samples, acute and convalescent, were from the United States, Italy and Spain.

Per the original data handling: Reference gene primer amplification yielded estimated nucleated cell counts. Produced via immunoSEQ multiplex PCR; TCRdb's table is partial and in-frame only. V and J calls and clone size are as listed in that table; D and trimming were resolved from the DNA. The sample yields 150,000 to 200,000 clones, roughly nine tenths seen once. Germline CDR1 and CDR2: SGHRS and YFSETQ. Trimming took off 4 bases at V and 2 bases at J, with 15 bases between the two ends. The CDR3 extends over 15 amino acids. The chain uses TRBV5-1 and TRBJ1-1, with D possibly TRBD1 on 6 matching bases. Sequencing input: peripheral blood. This TCR was recovered from a woman between 55 and 75 years old with COVID-19, enrolled during active disease. Written as DNA, the CDR3 is TGCGCCAGCAGCCCCGAACAGGGTCCCAACACTGAAGCTTTCTTT. Its translation is CASSPEQGPNTEAFF.